This T cell receptor beta chain was sequenced in a study of identical twins. Overall study results and limits: Cord blood beta clonotypes that were abundant carried fewer insertions, and memory repertoires showed no such trend. Not following the same donors, the study drew its conclusions from cross-sectional statistical analysis.

Template switching introduced a universal primer site, and the cDNA bore unique molecular identifiers. TCRdb called the 5' RACE reads again in MiXCR, with one record for every CDR3 protein. The data contain 240,000 or so distinct CDR3 sequences, roughly 10% of them seen just once; the ten biggest clones take up 9% to 10%. V shed 6 bases and J 6 bases; nucleotides not matched to a gene: 6. CDR1 SGHTA and CDR2 FQGNSA come from the germline V gene. The CDR3 extends over 14 amino acids. About this clonotype itself: Its antigen is not identified.

Input material: memory T cells sorted from blood. The chain is built from TRBV7-2 and TRBJ2-7, with 12 bases identical to TRBD2. The receptor was isolated from a man aged 45-65 years in good health. This CDR3 is CASRRLAGVGEQYF. The CDR3 region has the DNA TGTGCCAGCAGACGACTAGCGGGAGTGGGCGAGCAGTACTTC. The full variable domain, its missing parts supplied by reference TRBV7-2 and TRBJ2-7, is GAGVSQSPSNKVTEKGKDVELRCDPISGHTALYWYRQSLGQGLEFLIYFQGNSAPDKSGLPSDRFSAERTGGSVSTLTIQRTQQEDSAVYLCASRRLAGVGEQYFGPGTRLTVT.